The clone carrying this TCR beta chain was recorded a few times. Its matching antigen is unknown. Researchers ran the PCR with 60 Vbeta and 13 Jbeta primers. Only in-frame clones appear in the TCRdb table, and some are missing; sequencing was by immunoSEQ multiplex PCR. The profile covers over 100,000 clones, with approximately 75% appearing a single time and around 0.99% taken by the ten largest. This sample stems from a study of cytomegalovirus exposure and HLA in healthy donors. Findings and caveats of the study: According to an earlier analysis, most TCR beta V segments yielded productive rearrangements about 90% or about 30% of the time.

From germline, CDR1 is ENHRY and CDR2 SYGVKD. V lost 0 bases and J lost 0, with 6 bases in between. The CDR3 loop spans 15 amino acids. The V gene is TRBV10-3, the J gene TRBJ1-3; D is uncertain. Sequencing was done on a sample of PBMCs. The sequence was obtained from a male donor in good health and CMV-seronegative. CDR3 region: CAISESGLSGNTIYF. The CDR3 DNA sequence: TGTGCCATCAGTGAGTCTGGGCTCTCTGGAAACACCATATATTTT.